The 23 T cell receptor beta chains below all came from one sample that was sequenced in a study of regulatory T cells in long-lasting Graves disease. Libraries of TCR beta came from iRepertoire HTBI primers plus Arm-PCR of CDR3 regions. TCRdb independently ran MiXCR on the multiplex PCR reads; one entry per CDR3 protein. The sample yields some 460,000 distinct CDR3 sequences, around 15% seen once. The time point: newly diagnosed GD, antithyroid drugs for less than 3 months. The TCR library was made from RNA extracted from PBMCs. The same sample was also used in a study of T cells in Graves' hyperthyroidism and ophthalmopathy.

This specimen consisted of peripheral blood mononuclear cells (PBMCs), obtained at new diagnosis, from a patient treated with antithyroid drugs. The receptors derive from a man between 40 and 49 years old with Graves disease.

The chain is built from TRBV19 and TRBJ1-6, with D tentatively TRBD1 (6 bases). V lost 5 bases, J lost 7 bases, and 15 bases lay in between. Germline V CDR1 and CDR2: LNHDA, SQIVND (reference sequence). This CDR3 region has 15 residues. As DNA, the CDR3 is TGTGCCAGTAGTCCCCGACGACAGGAGAATTCACCCCTCCACTTT. It specifies CASSPRRQENSPLHF.

This clonotype was detected only a few times. The gene calls are TRBV6-2 or TRBV6-3 and TRBJ2-7, with D unclear. Between the trimmed V and J ends, which lost 6 bases and 0 bases, there was a span of 12 bases. The germline V gene encodes CDR1 MNHEY and CDR2 SVGEGT. The CDR3 extends over 14 amino acids. CDR3 sequence reads: CASRRASSSYEQYF. CDR3 nucleotides: TGTGCCAGCAGACGCGCCTCCTCCTCCTACGAGCAGTACTTC.

This clonotype was observed many times. The chain couples TRBV28 to TRBJ1-4, with D possibly matching TRBD1 (5 bases). Trimming stripped 3 bases from V and 7 bases from J, with 21 bases between. The germline CDR1 and CDR2 sequences are MDHEN and SYDVKM. This CDR3 contains 17 residues. The CDR3 sequence is CASSFEPSGDLGEKLFF. CDR3 bases: TGTGCCAGCAGTTTTGAACCCTCGGGGGACTTGGGTGAAAAACTGTTTTTT.

Remarks on this clonotype: The conserved phenylalanine or tryptophan normally closing the CDR3 is absent here, so this likely arose from a read error. The chain employs TRBV6-1 and TRBJ1-2; tentatively, D is TRBD1 (6 bases). The germline gives CDR1 MNHNS, CDR2 SASEGT. The CDR3 covers 13 residues. CDR3 in DNA: TGTACCAGCAGTGATCGGGGGGCCTATGGCTACACCCTC. This translates into CTSSDRGAYGYTL.

The rearrangement joins TRBV29-1 to TRBJ2-2; tentative D call: TRBD2 (5 bases). CDR1 SQVTM and CDR2 ANQGSEA come from the germline V gene. Trimming stripped 4 bases from V and 1 base from J, with 7 bases between. The CDR3 covers 13 residues. In nucleotides, the CDR3 is TGCAGCGTTGGGGCGGGGAACACCGGGGAGCTGTTTTTT. This gives the protein CSVGAGNTGELFF.

The chain has TRBV19 and TRBJ2-3; 7 bases match TRBD2. Looked up from germline, CDR1 is LNHDA and CDR2 is SQIVND (reference sequence). The junction had 3 bases not matched to a gene; V was cut back by 7 bases and J by 2 bases. This CDR3 contains 13 residues. The CDR3 protein is CASTGTTTDTQYF. CDR3 DNA: TGTGCCAGTACCGGGACTACCACAGATACGCAGTATTTT.

This clonotype showed up many times. The chain is built from TRBV12-3 or TRBV12-4 and TRBJ2-1; 7 bases map to TRBD2. This CDR3 region has 14 residues. V was clipped by 5 bases and J by 5 bases; unmatched bases: 6. CDR3 residues: CASSRAGANNEQFF. In nucleotides, the CDR3 is TGTGCCAGCAGTCGGGCGGGAGCGAACAATGAGCAGTTCTTC.

The V call is TRBV11-2, the J call TRBJ2-7, with D perhaps matching TRBD1 or TRBD2 (5 bases each). The germline V and J ends were trimmed by 6 bases and 1 base, with 16 bases remaining between them. CDR1 SGHAT and CDR2 FQNNGV come from the germline V gene. The CDR3 covers 15 residues. The CDR3, as DNA: TGTGCCAGCAGGTCCTGGGGCGGGCTATCCTACGAGCAGTACTTC. Amino acid sequence: CASRSWGGLSYEQYF.

The rearrangement links TRBV7-9 to TRBJ1-5; 8 bases are shared with TRBD1. The CDR3 length is 18 residues. Trimming removed 0 bases from V and 0 bases from J; junction bases left unmatched: 7. The germline CDR1 and CDR2 sequences are SEHNR and FQNEAQ (reference sequence). CDR3 region: CASSLAGQATYSNQPQHF. In DNA form, the CDR3 reads TGTGCCAGCAGCTTAGCGGGACAGGCAACTTATAGCAATCAGCCCCAGCATTTT.

This clonotype has ten or more counts. This sequence joins TRBV4-2 and TRBJ2-3, with D possibly matching TRBD2 (5 bases). The V gene lost 4 bases and the J gene lost 3 bases, with 8 bases spanning the gap. The CDR3 is 13 residues long. Germline V gene data show CDR1 as LGHNA and CDR2 as YNFKEQ. The chain's CDR3 is CASSRELTDTQYF. The CDR3 nucleotides are TGTGCCAGCAGCCGGGAGTTAACAGATACGCAGTATTTT.

This clonotype has a count of ten or more. J is TRBJ2-2 and V is TRBV12-3 or TRBV12-4; D ambiguous. Trimming pared 5 bases from V and 3 bases from J, leaving 7 bases between. The CDR3 extends over 13 amino acids. This chain's CDR3 is CASSGVYTGELFF. The CDR3 nucleotides are TGTGCCAGCAGTGGGGTTTACACCGGGGAGCTGTTTTTT.

This clonotype was observed many times. The J gene is TRBJ2-1, the V gene TRBV11-1, with D possibly being TRBD1 (5 bases). V was cut by 1 base and J by 2 bases, with 12 bases left in between. This CDR3 has 16 amino acids. In germline, CDR1 is SGHAT, CDR2 FQDESV (reference sequence). The CDR3, as DNA: TGTGCCAGCAGCTTAGGACCTCAGGGCGCCTACAATGAGCAGTTCTTC. Protein sequence: CASSLGPQGAYNEQFF.

This clonotype showed up just a few times. The genes are TRBV29-1 and TRBJ2-3; TRBD1 aligns across 9 bases. This CDR3 has 12 residues. Germline assignment: CDR1 SQVTM and CDR2 ANQGSEA. J lost 8 bases, V lost 4 bases, and 4 bases had no gene match. CDR3 bases: TGCAGCGTTGTCGGGACAGGGAGTACGCAGTATTTT. Residues: CSVVGTGSTQYF.

This chain links TRBV15 with TRBJ2-3, with a tentative D call TRBD2 (5 bases). Trimming pared 1 base from V and 4 bases from J, leaving 12 bases between. The CDR3 covers 15 residues. Germline V lookup: CDR1 LNHNV, CDR2 YYDKDF (reference sequence). In nucleotides, the CDR3 is TGTGCCACCAGCAGAGGTTGGACTTCTCCAGATACGCAGTATTTT. Its protein is CATSRGWTSPDTQYF.

This clonotype came up many times. V and J are TRBV20-1 and TRBJ2-7, with 7 bases fitting TRBD1. The CDR3 has 14 amino acids. CDR1 and CDR2 from the germline V gene are DFQATT and SNEGSKA (reference sequence). V lost 1 base and J lost 3; bases outside the gene matches: 6. The chain's CDR3 is CSARVMSGGYEQYF. CDR3 DNA: TGCAGTGCTAGAGTAATGTCAGGGGGCTACGAGCAGTACTTC.

This clonotype was seen ten or more times. The chain carries TRBV28 and TRBJ2-3; 8 positions agree with TRBD2. Germline CDR1 MDHEN, CDR2 SYDVKM. V gave up 7 bases and J gave up 7 bases; unmatched junction bases: 13. The CDR3 sequence is 15 residues long. CDR3 in DNA: TGTGCCAGCAAGCGCATAGGGACTAGATCGAATACGCAGTATTTT. Amino acids: CASKRIGTRSNTQYF.

The rearrangement links TRBV28 to TRBJ1-4, with D possibly TRBD1 on 6 matching bases. Trimming removed 2 bases at V and 2 bases at J, with 12 bases between. Germline V gives CDR1 MDHEN, CDR2 SYDVKM. CDR3 length: 16 residues. This CDR3 reads CASSLLRGTTNEKLFF. The CDR3 nucleotides are TGTGCCAGCAGTTTACTCAGGGGAACGACTAATGAAAAACTGTTTTTT.

As concerns this clonotype: Since a much larger clone is just one base distant, this may be a read error. The CDR3 sequence is CASSRPGLAATGELFF. The DNA for the CDR3 is TGTGCCAGCAGCCGCCCGGGACTAGCGGCCACCGGGGAGCTGTTTTTT. The rearrangement uses TRBV7-2 and TRBJ2-2; 11 positions agree with TRBD2. CDR1 and CDR2 (germline): SGHTA, FQGNSA. This CDR3 region has 16 residues. After removal of 5 bases from V and 4 bases from J, the junction contained 6 bases not matched to a gene.

This clonotype was seen repeatedly, ten times or more. The CDR3, as DNA: TGTGCCAGCAGTTCAATAGCGGGAGATGGCATTCAGTACTTC. Encoded protein: CASSSIAGDGIQYF. The gene calls are TRBV27 and TRBJ2-4, with 9 bases lining up with TRBD2. Germline lookup yields CDR1 MNHEY and CDR2 SMNVEV (reference sequence). This CDR3 is 14 amino acids long. Germline trimming cut 4 bases from V and 9 bases from J; bases unmatched to any gene: 7.

This clonotype turned up a few times. The rearrangement uses TRBV6-1 and TRBJ2-1; 11 nucleotides align to TRBD2. CDR3 length equals 14 residues. The V gene end was trimmed by 7 bases and the J gene end by 3 bases; junction bases not matched to a gene: 2. In germline, CDR1 is MNHNS, CDR2 SASEGT. The CDR3 DNA sequence: TGTGCCAGCAAGACTAGCGGGATCTACAATGAGCAGTTCTTC. Translated: CASKTSGIYNEQFF.

This clonotype was observed a handful of times. The chain carries TRBV25-1 and TRBJ1-2; 12 bases map to TRBD1. CDR1 is MGHDK, CDR2 SYGVNS, per germline. CDR3 size: 16 residues. After removal of 1 base from V and 5 bases from J, the junction contained 5 bases not matched to a gene. CDR3 DNA sequence: TGTGCCAGCAGTGAATCCGGGACAGGGGGCTCGTATGGCTACACCTTC. Translated: CASSESGTGGSYGYTF.

This clonotype was counted at least ten times. The V gene is TRBV12-3 or TRBV12-4, the J gene TRBJ1-2, with D perhaps TRBD1 (5 bases). V lost 5 bases to trimming and J lost 9 bases, with 13 bases between them. The CDR3 is 12 amino acids. CDR3 sequence: CASSDSFVRYTF. As DNA, the CDR3 is TGTGCCAGCAGTGACAGTTTCGTACGCTACACCTTC.

This clonotype was counted at least ten times. V gene TRBV5-1 combines with J gene TRBJ2-3; D is uncertain. Per germline, CDR1 SGHRS and CDR2 YFSETQ. CDR3 length: 14 residues. With 2 bases removed from V and 2 bases from J, the gap between germline ends came to 9 bases. CDR3 protein: CASSFLGFTDTQYF. CDR3 coding DNA: TGCGCCAGCAGCTTTTTGGGGTTCACAGATACGCAGTATTTT.